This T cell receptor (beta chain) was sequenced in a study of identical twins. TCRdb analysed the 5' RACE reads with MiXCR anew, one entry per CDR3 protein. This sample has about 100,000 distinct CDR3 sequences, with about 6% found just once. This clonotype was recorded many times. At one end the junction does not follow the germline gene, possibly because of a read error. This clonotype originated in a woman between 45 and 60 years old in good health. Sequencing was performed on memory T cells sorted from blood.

The CDR3 coding sequence is TGTGCCAGCAGCTCGGGACTAGCGGGAGTGAATGAGCAGTTCTTC. Its translation is CASSSGLAGVNEQFF. The chain has TRBV5-1 and TRBJ2-1; 14 bases line up with TRBD2. In germline, CDR1 is SGHRS, CDR2 YFSETQ. CDR3 length equals 15 residues.